The next 16 T cell receptor beta chains were all read from a single sample in a study of cytomegalovirus exposure and HLA in healthy donors. 60 Vbeta and 13 Jbeta primers were used in PCR. Measured with immunoSEQ multiplex PCR; TCRdb has only the in-frame clones, and not every one. The data show roughly 190,000 clones, roughly 87% seen once. Sequenced: PBMCs. These receptors were collected from a boy aged 2 to 9 in good health and CMV-seronegative.

The chain links TRBV29-1 to TRBJ2-7, with 7 bases that match TRBD1. This CDR3 is built from 12 residues. Germline CDR1 SQVTM, CDR2 ANQGSEA. J gave up 0 bases and V 7 bases, and 3 bases lay outside the gene matches. CDR3: CSARDSSYEQYF. The CDR3 DNA reads as TGCAGCGCCCGGGACAGCTCCTACGAGCAGTACTTC.

The V call is TRBV11-3, the J call TRBJ2-3; D is possibly TRBD2 (5 bases). Germline V gives CDR1 SGHNT, CDR2 YENEEA. This CDR3 is 15 amino acids long. Trimming removed 4 bases from V and 1 base from J, with 12 bases in between. The CDR3 bases are TGTGCCAGCAGCTCCGGCGGGTCAGGCACAGATACGCAGTATTTT. This codes for CASSSGGSGTDTQYF.

The chain employs TRBV28 and TRBJ1-2; 7 nucleotides line up with TRBD1. Trimming cost V 6 bases and J 2 bases; bases outside gene matches: 12. The CDR3 sequence is 16 residues long. Germline CDR1 reads MDHEN; CDR2 reads SYDVKM. CDR3 loop: CASRRTGASQNYGYTF. For the CDR3, the DNA is TGTGCCAGCAGACGAACAGGGGCGTCCCAAAACTATGGCTACACCTTC.

The chain combines TRBV6-6 with TRBJ1-4, with a tentative D call TRBD1 (5 bases). Germline values: CDR1 MNHNY, CDR2 SVGAGI (reference sequence). V lost 1 base and J lost 4, with 13 bases in between. There are 16 residues in the CDR3. CDR3 sequence: CASSYYTGGRNEKLFF. CDR3 in DNA: TGTGCCAGCAGTTACTACACAGGTGGGCGTAATGAAAAACTGTTTTTT.

V usage is TRBV4-2 and J usage is TRBJ1-1, with D perhaps TRBD1 (5 bases). Germline values: CDR1 LGHNA, CDR2 YNFKEQ. The CDR3 spans 18 residues. The V end lost 4 bases, the J end lost 0 bases, and 21 bases lay between the germline ends. The CDR3 bases are TGTGCCAGCAGCCTTACATTCCGTAGACAGCTCATGAACACTGAAGCTTTCTTT. Its protein product is CASSLTFRRQLMNTEAFF.

Only a few counts were recorded for this clone. The rearrangement uses TRBV6-6 and TRBJ2-2; D is unclear. The germline gives CDR1 MNHNY, CDR2 SVGAGI (reference sequence). This CDR3 comprises 13 residues. Trimming shortened V by 3 bases and J by 5 bases, and 7 bases separated the two germline ends. The DNA of the CDR3 is TGTGCCAGCAGTTATTTCGGGACCGGGGAGCTGTTTTTT. Amino acid sequence: CASSYFGTGELFF.

V is TRBV11-2 and J is TRBJ1-2, with TRBD1 identical over 7 bases. V shed 5 bases, J shed 8 bases, and the junction held 11 bases outside the gene matches. Per germline, CDR1 SGHAT and CDR2 FQNNGV. There are 14 residues in the CDR3. The CDR3 protein is CASSQGQNDVGYTF. As DNA, the CDR3 is TGTGCCAGCAGCCAGGGACAGAACGACGTGGGCTACACCTTC.

V usage is TRBV27 and J usage is TRBJ2-7, with D perhaps TRBD1 (5 bases). Trimming cost V 6 bases and J 2 bases, with 11 bases left between them. Germline V gene lookup returns CDR1 MNHEY and CDR2 SMNVEV (reference sequence). This CDR3 has 13 amino acids. CDR3 DNA: TGTGCCAGCAGCACGGTGGGGCCCTACGAGCAGTACTTC. Protein: CASSTVGPYEQYF.

The chain recombines TRBV18 with TRBJ2-1, with 11 bases matching TRBD2. J was trimmed by 0 bases and V by 3 bases; bases with no gene match: 7. Looked up from germline, CDR1 is KGHSH and CDR2 is LQKENI. This CDR3 comprises 18 residues. The CDR3 spells CASSPLAGGPSSYNEQFF. Written as DNA, the CDR3 is TGTGCCAGCTCACCGCTAGCGGGGGGCCCTAGCTCCTACAATGAGCAGTTCTTC.

V is TRBV5-4 and J is TRBJ1-1; TRBD1 agrees at 11 bases. The length of the CDR3 is 15 residues. CDR1 is SGHNT, CDR2 YYREEE, per germline (reference sequence). V dropped 2 bases and J dropped 6; count of bases not matched to a gene: 6. The CDR3 loop is CASSFPGTGGSEAFF. The DNA for the CDR3 is TGTGCCAGCAGCTTTCCCGGGACAGGGGGGTCTGAAGCTTTCTTT.

The V and J genes are TRBV5-4 and TRBJ1-1, with TRBD1 matching over 7 bases. From germline, CDR1 is SGHNT and CDR2 YYREEE (reference sequence). The V segment lost 4 bases and the J segment 2 bases; nucleotides outside the gene matches: 5. The length of the CDR3 is 14 residues. The CDR3 nucleotides are TGTGCCAGCAGCAGGGACAGCTTAAACACTGAAGCTTTCTTT. Translation gives CASSRDSLNTEAFF.

The V and J genes are TRBV28 and TRBJ1-2, with D unclear. With 2 bases removed from V and 0 bases from J, the gap between germline ends came to 7 bases. This CDR3 region has 14 residues. Per the germline V gene, CDR1 is MDHEN and CDR2 is SYDVKM. The DNA for the CDR3 is TGTGCCAGCAGTTTAACCCAGACTAACTATGGCTACACCTTC. The encoded protein is CASSLTQTNYGYTF.

CDR3 amino acids: CASIKDRAEGSYTF. The CDR3 DNA follows: TGTGCCAGCATTAAGGACAGGGCAGAGGGGAGCTACACCTTC. The chain combines TRBV2 with TRBJ1-2; TRBD1 matches at 8 bases. The CDR3 runs 14 residues. Trimming at V came to 7 bases and at J to 9 bases, leaving 13 bases not matched to a gene. The germline V gene has CDR1 SNHLY and CDR2 FYNNEI. The entire variable domain, with the rest obtained from reference TRBV2 and TRBJ1-2, is as follows: EPEVTQTPSHQVTQMGQEVILRCVPISNHLYFYWYRQILGQKVEFLVSFYNNEISEKSEIFDDQFSVERPDGSNFTLKIRSTKLEDSAMYFCASIKDRAEGSYTFGSGTRLTVV.

The sample holds a few counts of this clone. This chain joins TRBV13 and TRBJ2-7, with 7 positions matching TRBD1. The length of the CDR3 is 14 residues. CDR1 and CDR2 from the germline V gene are PRHDT and FYEKMQ (reference sequence). J was trimmed by 3 bases and V by 5 bases; bases with no gene match: 7. The CDR3, as DNA: TGTGCCAGCAGCCCGGACAGGAGAAACTACGAGCAGTACTTC. It specifies CASSPDRRNYEQYF.

This chain's CDR3 is CASKLLGQGYSPLHF. The CDR3 DNA is TGTGCCAGCAAACTCCTCGGACAGGGGTATTCACCCCTCCACTTT. This chain uses TRBV27 with TRBJ1-6; 9 nucleotides agree with TRBD1. The CDR3 runs to 15 residues. The J segment lost 8 bases and the V segment lost 7 bases, leaving 9 bases of the junction unmatched. Germline loops: CDR1 MNHEY, CDR2 SMNVEV (reference sequence).

The rearrangement uses TRBV28 and TRBJ2-4, with TRBD1 matching over 7 bases. Germline CDR1 MDHEN, CDR2 SYDVKM. The CDR3 loop spans 15 amino acids. Trimming took 5 bases from V and 6 from J; bases not matched to a gene: 10. The chain's CDR3 is CASSPRGSGRNIQYF. The CDR3 coding sequence is TGTGCCAGCAGTCCCAGGGGGAGCGGAAGAAACATTCAGTACTTC.